This TCR beta chain came from a study of blood T cell repertoires in COVID-19. The CDR3 extends over 15 amino acids. Per germline, CDR1 SEHNR and CDR2 FQNEAQ (reference sequence). The trim removed 5 bases at V and 1 base at J, leaving 5 bases unmatched. The method was immunoSEQ multiplex PCR; TCRdb's version includes in-frame clones alone and lacks a portion of them. This sample yields tens of thousands of clones, of which more than 85% are seen a single time; about 13% belongs to the top ten. The receptor's source is a human donor in a cohort sampled during active COVID-19. V and J are TRBV7-9 and TRBJ1-1, with 9 bases lining up with TRBD1. The specimen sequenced was peripheral blood. CDR3 bases: TGTGCCAGCAGCACAACGACAGGGGGGAACACTGAAGCTTTCTTT. It encodes CASSTTTGGNTEAFF.